This T cell receptor (beta chain) was obtained from a study of T cell responses to AZD1222 COVID-19 vaccine. On the study more broadly: The analysis combined second doses at about 4 or about 12 weeks. Findings and limits, study-wide: CD4 TCRs covered the whole spike, strongest at regions 160-218 and 743-854. Epitopes outside B.1.351 and B.1.1.7 mutated regions reportedly drew nearly half of spike TCRs.

In the case of this clone: What it binds is unknown.

Sequencing used immunoSEQ multiplex PCR; TCRdb keeps in-frame clones, though not all of them. The table includes some 120,000 clones, around 90% detected once. This CDR3 region has 15 residues. Trimming removed 0 bases from V and 6 bases from J; junction bases left unmatched: 0. CDR1 and CDR2 (germline): SGHAT, FQNNGV. The sample consisted of peripheral blood, taken on day 0 of AZD1222 vaccination. The clonotype was recovered from an adult in good health. The chain employs TRBV11-2 and TRBJ2-3, with TRBD2 matching 13 bases. CDR3 nucleotides: TGTGCCAGCAGCTTAGAACTAGCGGGAGGGGATACGCAGTATTTT. Amino acids: CASSLELAGGDTQYF. The full variable domain, in which reference TRBV11-2 and TRBJ2-3 provide the parts outside the CDR3, is EAGVAQSPRYKIIEKRQSVAFWCNPISGHATLYWYQQILGQGPKLLIQFQNNGVVDDSQLPKDRFSAERLKGVDSTLKIQPAKLEDSAVYLCASSLELAGGDTQYFGPGTRLTVL.